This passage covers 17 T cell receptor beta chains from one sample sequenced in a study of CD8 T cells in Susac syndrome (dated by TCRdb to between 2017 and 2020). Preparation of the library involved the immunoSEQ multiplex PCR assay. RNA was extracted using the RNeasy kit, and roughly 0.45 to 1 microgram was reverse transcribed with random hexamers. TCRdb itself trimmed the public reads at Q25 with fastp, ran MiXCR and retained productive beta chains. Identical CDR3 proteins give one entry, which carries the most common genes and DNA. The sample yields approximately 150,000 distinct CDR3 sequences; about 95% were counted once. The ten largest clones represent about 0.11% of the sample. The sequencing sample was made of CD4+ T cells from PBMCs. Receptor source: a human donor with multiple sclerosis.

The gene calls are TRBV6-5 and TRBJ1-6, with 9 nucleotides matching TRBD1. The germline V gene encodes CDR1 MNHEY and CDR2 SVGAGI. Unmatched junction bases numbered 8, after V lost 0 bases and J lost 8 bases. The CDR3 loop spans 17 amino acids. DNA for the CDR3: TGTGCCAGCAGTTACTCACCTACAGGGGGCGCAGATTCACCCCTCCACTTT. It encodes CASSYSPTGGADSPLHF.

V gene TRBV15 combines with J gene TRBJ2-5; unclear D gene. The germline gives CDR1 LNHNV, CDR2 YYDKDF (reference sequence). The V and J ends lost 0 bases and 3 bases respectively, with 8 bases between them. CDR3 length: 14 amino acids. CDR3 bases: TGTGCCACCAGCAGAGACTACCGCAAAGAGACCCAGTACTTC. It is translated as CATSRDYRKETQYF.

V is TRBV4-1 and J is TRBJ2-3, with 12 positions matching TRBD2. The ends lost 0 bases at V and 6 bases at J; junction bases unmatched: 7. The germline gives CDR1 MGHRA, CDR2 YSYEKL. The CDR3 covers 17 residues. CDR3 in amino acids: CASSQEGTSGPTDTQYF. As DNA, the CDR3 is TGCGCCAGCAGCCAAGAGGGGACTAGCGGGCCCACCGATACGCAGTATTTT.

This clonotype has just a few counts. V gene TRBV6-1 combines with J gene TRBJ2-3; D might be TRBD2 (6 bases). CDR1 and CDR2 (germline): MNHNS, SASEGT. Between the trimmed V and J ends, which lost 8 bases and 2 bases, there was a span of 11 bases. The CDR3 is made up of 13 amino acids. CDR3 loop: CASGRGSTDTQYF. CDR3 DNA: TGTGCCAGCGGCCGGGGGTCCACAGATACGCAGTATTTT.

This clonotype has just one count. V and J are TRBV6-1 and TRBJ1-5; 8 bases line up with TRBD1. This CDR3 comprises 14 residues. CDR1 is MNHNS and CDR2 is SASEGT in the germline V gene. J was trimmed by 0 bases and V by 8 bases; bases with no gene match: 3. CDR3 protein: CASGTGYSNQPQHF. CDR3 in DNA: TGTGCCAGCGGGACAGGTTATAGCAATCAGCCCCAGCATTTT.

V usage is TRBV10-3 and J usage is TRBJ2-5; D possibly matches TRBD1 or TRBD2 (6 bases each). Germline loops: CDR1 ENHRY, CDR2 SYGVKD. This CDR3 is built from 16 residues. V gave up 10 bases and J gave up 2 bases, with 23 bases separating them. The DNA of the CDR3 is TGTGCCACCGGTCGTCCGGGGGCCTCACTTCAAGAGACCCAGTACTTC. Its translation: CATGRPGASLQETQYF.

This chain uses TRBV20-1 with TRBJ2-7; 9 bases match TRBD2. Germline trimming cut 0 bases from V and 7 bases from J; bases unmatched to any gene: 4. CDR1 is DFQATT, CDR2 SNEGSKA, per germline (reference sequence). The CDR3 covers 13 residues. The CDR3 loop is CSAREGAGGEQYF. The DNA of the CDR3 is TGCAGTGCTAGAGAGGGAGCGGGAGGAGAGCAGTACTTC.

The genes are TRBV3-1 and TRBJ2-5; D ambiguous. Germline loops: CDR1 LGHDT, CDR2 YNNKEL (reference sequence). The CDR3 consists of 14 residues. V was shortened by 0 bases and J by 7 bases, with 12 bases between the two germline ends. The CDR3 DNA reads TGTGCCAGCAGCCAAGATCAGGTACCGGGGACCCAGTACTTC. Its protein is CASSQDQVPGTQYF.

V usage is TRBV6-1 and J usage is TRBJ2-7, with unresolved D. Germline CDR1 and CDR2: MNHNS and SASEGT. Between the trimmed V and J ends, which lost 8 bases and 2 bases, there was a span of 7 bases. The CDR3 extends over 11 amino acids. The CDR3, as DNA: TGTGCCAGCTGTAACACCTACGAGCAGTACTTC. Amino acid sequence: CASCNTYEQYF.

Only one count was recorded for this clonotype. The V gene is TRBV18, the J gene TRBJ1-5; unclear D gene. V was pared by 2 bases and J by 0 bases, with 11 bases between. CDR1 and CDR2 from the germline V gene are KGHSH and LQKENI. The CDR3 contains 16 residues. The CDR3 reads CASSPTTANSNQPQHF. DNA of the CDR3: TGTGCCAGCTCACCAACCACGGCTAATAGCAATCAGCCCCAGCATTTT.

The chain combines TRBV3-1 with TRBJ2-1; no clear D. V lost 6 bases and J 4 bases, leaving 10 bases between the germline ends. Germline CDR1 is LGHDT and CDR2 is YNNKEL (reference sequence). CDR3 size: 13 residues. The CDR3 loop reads CASSRFQYNEQFF. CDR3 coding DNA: TGTGCCAGCAGTCGCTTTCAATACAATGAGCAGTTCTTC.

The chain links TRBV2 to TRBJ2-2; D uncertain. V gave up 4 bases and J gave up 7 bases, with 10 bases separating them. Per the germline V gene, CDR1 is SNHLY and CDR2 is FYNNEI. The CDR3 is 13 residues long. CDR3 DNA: TGTGCCAGCAGTGCGGCTGGGAACGGGGAGCTGTTTTTT. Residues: CASSAAGNGELFF. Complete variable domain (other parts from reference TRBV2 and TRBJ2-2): EPEVTQTPSHQVTQMGQEVILRCVPISNHLYFYWYRQILGQKVEFLVSFYNNEISEKSEIFDDQFSVERPDGSNFTLKIRSTKLEDSAMYFCASSAAGNGELFFGEGSRLTVL.

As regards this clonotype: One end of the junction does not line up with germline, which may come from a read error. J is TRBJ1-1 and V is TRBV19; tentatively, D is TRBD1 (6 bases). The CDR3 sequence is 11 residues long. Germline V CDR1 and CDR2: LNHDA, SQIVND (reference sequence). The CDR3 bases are TGTGCCAGTCTCAACAGGGCTGAGGCTTTCTTT. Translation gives CASLNRAEAFF.

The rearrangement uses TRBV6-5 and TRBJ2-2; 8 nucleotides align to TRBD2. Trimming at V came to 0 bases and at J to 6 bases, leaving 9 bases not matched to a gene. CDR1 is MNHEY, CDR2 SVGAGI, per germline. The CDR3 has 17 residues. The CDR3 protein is CASSYSVGGRYPGELFF. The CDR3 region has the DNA TGTGCCAGCAGTTACTCGGTGGGCGGGAGGTACCCCGGGGAGCTGTTTTTT.

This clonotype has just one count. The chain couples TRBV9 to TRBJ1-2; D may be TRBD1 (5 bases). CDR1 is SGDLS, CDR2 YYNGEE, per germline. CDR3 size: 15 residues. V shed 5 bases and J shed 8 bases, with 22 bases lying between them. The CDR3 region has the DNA TGTGCCAGCAGTGCCGGGGCCTCCGCCGCTGTGGGCTACACCTTC. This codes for CASSAGASAAVGYTF.

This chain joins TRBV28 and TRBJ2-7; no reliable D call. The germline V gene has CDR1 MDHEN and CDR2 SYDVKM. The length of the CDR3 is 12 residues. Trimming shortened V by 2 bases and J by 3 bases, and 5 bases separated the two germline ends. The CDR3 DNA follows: TGTGCCAGCAGTTTAGGCCTCTACGAGCAGTACTTC. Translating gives CASSLGLYEQYF.

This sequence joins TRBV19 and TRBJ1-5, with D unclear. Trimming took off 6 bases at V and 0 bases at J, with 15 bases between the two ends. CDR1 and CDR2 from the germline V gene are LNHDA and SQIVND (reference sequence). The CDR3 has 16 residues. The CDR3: CASSTTGIVSNQPQHF. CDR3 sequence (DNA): TGTGCCAGTAGCACTACGGGGATTGTTAGCAATCAGCCCCAGCATTTT. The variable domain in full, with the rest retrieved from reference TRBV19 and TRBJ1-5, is DGGITQSPKYLFRKEGQNVTLSCEQNLNHDAMYWYRQDPGQGLRLIYYSQIVNDFQKGDIAEGYSVSREKKESFPLTVTSAQKNPTAFYLCASSTTGIVSNQPQHFGDGTRLSIL.